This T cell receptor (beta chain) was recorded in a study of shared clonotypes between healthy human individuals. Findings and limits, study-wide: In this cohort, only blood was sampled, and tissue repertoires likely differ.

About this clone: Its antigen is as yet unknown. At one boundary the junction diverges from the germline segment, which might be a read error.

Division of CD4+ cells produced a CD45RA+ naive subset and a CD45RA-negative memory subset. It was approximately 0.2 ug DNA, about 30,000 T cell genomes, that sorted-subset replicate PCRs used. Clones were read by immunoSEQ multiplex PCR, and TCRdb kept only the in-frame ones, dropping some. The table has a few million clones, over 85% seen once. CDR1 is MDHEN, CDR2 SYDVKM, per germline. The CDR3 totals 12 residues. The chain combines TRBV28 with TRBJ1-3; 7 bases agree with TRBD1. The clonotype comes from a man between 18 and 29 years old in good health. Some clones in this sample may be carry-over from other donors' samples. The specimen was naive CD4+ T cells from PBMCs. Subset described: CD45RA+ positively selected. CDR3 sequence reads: CAGRGAGNTIYF. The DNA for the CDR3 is TGTGCCGGCAGGGGGGCTGGAAACACCATATATTTT.